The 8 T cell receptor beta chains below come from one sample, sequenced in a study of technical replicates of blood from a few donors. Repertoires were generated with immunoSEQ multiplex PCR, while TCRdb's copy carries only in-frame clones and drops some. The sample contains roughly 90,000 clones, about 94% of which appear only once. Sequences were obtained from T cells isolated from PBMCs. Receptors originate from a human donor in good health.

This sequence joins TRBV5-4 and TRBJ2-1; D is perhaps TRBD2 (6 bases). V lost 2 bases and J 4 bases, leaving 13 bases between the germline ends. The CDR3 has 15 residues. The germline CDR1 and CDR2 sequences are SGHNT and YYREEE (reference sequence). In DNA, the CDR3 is TGTGCCAGCAGCTTAGGGGACTTCACATACAATGAGCAGTTCTTC. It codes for CASSLGDFTYNEQFF.

CDR3 nucleotides: TGTGCCAGCGCCCCGACACCTGGGGCCAACGTCCTGACTTTC. It yields the protein CASAPTPGANVLTF. The gene calls are TRBV5-4 and TRBJ2-6; D uncertain. CDR3 length equals 14 residues. The V and J ends lost 7 bases and 2 bases respectively, with 10 bases between them. The germline CDR1 and CDR2 sequences are SGHNT and YYREEE (reference sequence).

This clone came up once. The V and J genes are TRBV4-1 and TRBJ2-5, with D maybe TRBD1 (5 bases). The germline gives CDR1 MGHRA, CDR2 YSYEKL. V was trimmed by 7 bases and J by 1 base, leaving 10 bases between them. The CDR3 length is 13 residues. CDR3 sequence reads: CASTQGLQETQYF. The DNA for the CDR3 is TGCGCCAGCACCCAGGGCCTCCAAGAGACCCAGTACTTC.

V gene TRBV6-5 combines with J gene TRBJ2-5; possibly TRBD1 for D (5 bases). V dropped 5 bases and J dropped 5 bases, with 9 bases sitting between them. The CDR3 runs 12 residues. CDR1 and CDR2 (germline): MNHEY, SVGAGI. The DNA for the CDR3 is TGTGCCAGCAGTCCAGGGCGGGAGACCCAGTACTTC. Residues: CASSPGRETQYF.

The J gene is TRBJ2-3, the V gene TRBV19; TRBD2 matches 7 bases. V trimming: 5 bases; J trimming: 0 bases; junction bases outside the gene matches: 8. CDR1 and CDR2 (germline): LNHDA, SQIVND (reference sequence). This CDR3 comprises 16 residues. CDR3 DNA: TGTGCCAGTAGTGACCGTGGTAGCGGGAGCACAGATACGCAGTATTTT. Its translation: CASSDRGSGSTDTQYF.

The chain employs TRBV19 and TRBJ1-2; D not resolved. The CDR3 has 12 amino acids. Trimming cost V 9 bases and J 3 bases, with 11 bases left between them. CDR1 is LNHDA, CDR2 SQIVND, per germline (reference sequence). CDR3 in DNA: TGTGCCAGCGGGTCCTACGACTATGGCTACACCTTC. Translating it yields CASGSYDYGYTF.

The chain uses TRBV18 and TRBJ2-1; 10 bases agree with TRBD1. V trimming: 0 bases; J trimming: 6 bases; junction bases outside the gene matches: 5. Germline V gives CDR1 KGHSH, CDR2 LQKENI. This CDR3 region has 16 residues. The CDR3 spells CASSPPSGQGGNEQFF. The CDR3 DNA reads TGTGCCAGCTCACCACCTTCAGGACAGGGGGGCAATGAGCAGTTCTTC.

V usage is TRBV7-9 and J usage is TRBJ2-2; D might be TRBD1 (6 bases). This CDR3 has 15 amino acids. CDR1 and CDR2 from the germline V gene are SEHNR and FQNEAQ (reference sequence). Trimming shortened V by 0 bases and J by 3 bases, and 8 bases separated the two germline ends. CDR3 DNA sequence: TGTGCCAGCAGCTTAGCGGGGGCGGACACCGGGGAGCTGTTTTTT. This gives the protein CASSLAGADTGELFF. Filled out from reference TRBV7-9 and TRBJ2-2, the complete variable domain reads DTGVSQNPRHKITKRGQNVTFRCDPISEHNRLYWYRQTLGQGPEFLTYFQNEAQLEKSRLLSDRFSAERPKGSFSTLEIQRTEQGDSAMYLCASSLAGADTGELFFGEGSRLTVL.